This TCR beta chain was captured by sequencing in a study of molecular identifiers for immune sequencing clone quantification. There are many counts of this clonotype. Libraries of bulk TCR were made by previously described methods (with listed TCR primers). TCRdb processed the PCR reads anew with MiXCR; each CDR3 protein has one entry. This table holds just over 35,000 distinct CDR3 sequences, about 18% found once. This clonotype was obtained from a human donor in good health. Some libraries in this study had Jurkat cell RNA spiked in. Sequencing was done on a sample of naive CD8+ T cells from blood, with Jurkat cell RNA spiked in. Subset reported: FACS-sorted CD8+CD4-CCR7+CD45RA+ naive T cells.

The CDR3 is CASSFTLAGDGDTQYF. The CDR3 DNA follows: TGTGCCAGCAGTTTTACCCTAGCGGGAGATGGAGATACGCAGTATTTT. The V and J genes are TRBV28 and TRBJ2-3; 10 bases are shared with TRBD2. The V gene end was trimmed by 3 bases and the J gene end by 5 bases; junction bases not matched to a gene: 8. Germline assignment: CDR1 MDHEN and CDR2 SYDVKM. The CDR3 sequence is 16 residues long. Full variable domain (remainder filled in from reference TRBV28 and TRBJ2-3): DVKVTQSSRYLVKRTGEKVFLECVQDMDHENMFWYRQDPGLGLRLIYFSYDVKMKEKGDIPEGYSVSREKKERFSLILESASTNQTSMYLCASSFTLAGDGDTQYFGPGTRLTVL.